The 25 T cell receptor beta chains reported below all come from one sample, sequenced in a study of T cells in Graves' hyperthyroidism and ophthalmopathy. TCR beta CDR3 region amplification was performed from RNA transcripts. Initially, a first-round RT-PCR of the TCR CDR3 employed the HTBI primer set. TCRdb ran MiXCR on the multiplex PCR reads and lists one entry per CDR3 protein. The table lists hundreds of thousands of distinct CDR3 sequences, around 46% of them singletons. The sequenced material came from peripheral blood or thyroid tissue (not recorded which). The receptors were sampled from a woman between 18 and 30 years old with Graves' hyperthyroidism.

This clonotype was counted a few times. The rearrangement joins TRBV7-2 to TRBJ2-5; D ambiguous. Germline V gives CDR1 SGHTA, CDR2 FQGNSA. The CDR3 covers 14 residues. V lost 1 base, J lost 3 bases, and 9 bases lay in between. The CDR3 nucleotides read TGTGCCAGCAGCTTAGAGCTAGAGGAAGAGACCCAGTACTTC. It translates to CASSLELEEETQYF.

The gene calls are TRBV20-1 and TRBJ2-5, with D possibly being TRBD1 (6 bases). The germline V gene encodes CDR1 DFQATT and CDR2 SNEGSKA (reference sequence). The V gene lost 0 bases and the J gene lost 4 bases, with 12 bases spanning the gap. The CDR3 is made up of 14 amino acids. CDR3 protein: CSARDTGKRETQYF. The DNA for the CDR3 is TGCAGTGCTAGAGATACAGGGAAAAGAGAGACCCAGTACTTC.

The rearrangement uses TRBV29-1 and TRBJ1-1; unclear D gene. CDR1 and CDR2 (germline): SQVTM, ANQGSEA. There are 13 residues in the CDR3. With 3 bases removed from V and 11 bases from J, the gap between germline ends came to 19 bases. The DNA of the CDR3 is TGCAGCGTTGAGCTCCCATGGTCGGCCCAGGCTTTCTTT. It translates to CSVELPWSAQAFF.

The V gene is TRBV20-1, the J gene TRBJ1-3; D unclear. Between the trimmed V and J ends, which lost 2 bases and 0 bases, there was a span of 8 bases. The V gene's germline CDR1 is DFQATT and CDR2 SNEGSKA (reference sequence). The CDR3 has 14 residues. The CDR3 loop reads CSARQLLSGNTIYF. The CDR3 nucleotides read TGCAGTGCTAGACAGTTACTCTCTGGAAACACCATATATTTT.

J is TRBJ1-4 and V is TRBV2; a weak D match, TRBD1 (6 bases). Germline CDR1 reads SNHLY; CDR2 reads FYNNEI. The CDR3 extends over 12 amino acids. V was cut by 6 bases and J by 8 bases, with 10 bases left in between. CDR3 sequence reads: CASRLDREKLFF. CDR3 coding DNA: TGTGCCAGCAGACTCGACAGGGAAAAACTGTTTTTT.

The V gene is TRBV9, the J gene TRBJ1-6, with 9 bases identical to TRBD1. CDR1 is SGDLS and CDR2 is YYNGEE in the germline V gene. Trimming took 3 bases from V and 9 from J; bases not matched to a gene: 7. There are 15 residues in the CDR3. Written as DNA, the CDR3 is TGTGCCAGCAGCGCCCGGGACAGGGCAGGTTCACCCCTCCACTTT. Its protein is CASSARDRAGSPLHF.

This clonotype showed up just a few times. The chain carries TRBV9 and TRBJ1-1; D perhaps matches TRBD1 (6 bases). The germline CDR1 and CDR2 sequences are SGDLS and YYNGEE. The V end lost 5 bases, the J end lost 3 bases, and 11 bases lay between the germline ends. The CDR3 spans 13 residues. The CDR3 DNA is TGTGCCAGCAGGGGGACAACCTACACTGAAGCTTTCTTT. It encodes CASRGTTYTEAFF. Variable domain in full (rest from reference TRBV9 and TRBJ1-1): DSGVTQTPKHLITATGQRVTLRCSPRSGDLSVYWYQQSLDQGLQFLIQYYNGEERAKGNILERFSAQQFPDLHSELNLSSLELGDSALYFCASRGTTYTEAFFGQGTRLTVV.

This clonotype was recorded only once. The chain joins TRBV7-3 to TRBJ2-6; possibly TRBD1 for D (6 bases). The CDR3 extends over 13 amino acids. Germline CDR1 SGHTA, CDR2 FQGTGA. V was shortened by 5 bases and J by 8 bases, with 10 bases between the two germline ends. DNA for the CDR3: TGTGCCAGCAGCGTAAGGGGGACCAACGTCCTGACTTTC. This encodes CASSVRGTNVLTF.

The V gene is TRBV7-2, the J gene TRBJ2-7; 8 nucleotides match TRBD1. CDR1 is SGHTA and CDR2 is FQGNSA in the germline V gene. Trimming took 0 bases from V and 2 from J; bases not matched to a gene: 0. The CDR3 covers 14 residues. In DNA, the CDR3 is TGTGCCAGCAGCTTAGCGACAGGGGCCTACGAGCAGTACTTC. This gives the protein CASSLATGAYEQYF.

CDR3 sequence reads: CASSYSRTSGTETQYF. The CDR3 DNA reads TGTGCCAGCAGTTACTCGAGGACTAGCGGGACAGAGACCCAGTACTTC. The chain couples TRBV2 to TRBJ2-5; 12 positions agree with TRBD2. The J segment lost 4 bases and the V segment lost 5 bases, leaving 8 bases of the junction unmatched. The CDR3 has 16 amino acids. Germline V gene sequence: CDR1 SNHLY, CDR2 FYNNEI.

This clonotype appeared many times. The V call is TRBV19, the J call TRBJ1-1; a weak D match, TRBD1 (5 bases). Germline V gives CDR1 LNHDA, CDR2 SQIVND (reference sequence). This CDR3 is 13 amino acids long. The V gene lost 4 bases and the J gene lost 1 base, with 7 bases spanning the gap. The CDR3 sequence: CASSTGQNTEAFF. Written as DNA, the CDR3 is TGTGCCAGTAGTACAGGACAGAACACTGAAGCTTTCTTT.

The chain employs TRBV20-1 and TRBJ1-2, with TRBD1 matching over 9 bases. There are 15 residues in the CDR3. In germline, CDR1 is DFQATT, CDR2 SNEGSKA (reference sequence). V was clipped by 3 bases and J by 4 bases; unmatched bases: 9. CDR3 in amino acids: CSASIGQGMGYGYTF. Here the CDR3 DNA reads TGCAGTGCTAGCATTGGACAGGGGATGGGCTATGGCTACACCTTC.

V is TRBV9 and J is TRBJ2-6, with TRBD2 identical over 8 bases. Losses at the gene ends were 5 bases for V and 0 bases for J; bases not matched to a gene: 7. Germline V gene sequence: CDR1 SGDLS, CDR2 YYNGEE. This CDR3 region has 17 residues. The CDR3 loop reads CASSQLAVNSGANVLTF. The CDR3 nucleotides read TGTGCCAGCAGTCAACTAGCGGTCAACTCTGGGGCCAACGTCCTGACTTTC.

The genes are TRBV6-5 and TRBJ1-2; the D is unclear. The CDR3 is made up of 14 amino acids. V was pared by 5 bases and J by 3 bases, with 13 bases between. Germline V lookup: CDR1 MNHEY, CDR2 SVGAGI. In DNA, the CDR3 is TGTGCCAGCAGTCAACGCTCTGTCGACTATGGCTACACCTTC. Protein sequence: CASSQRSVDYGYTF.

This rearrangement joins TRBV6-1 to TRBJ2-5; D unresolved. CDR1 is MNHNS and CDR2 is SASEGT in the germline V gene. This CDR3 comprises 10 residues. CDR3 amino acids: CVVGQETQYF. The CDR3 nucleotides read TGTGTCGTGGGACAAGAGACCCAGTACTTC.

The chain recombines TRBV7-9 with TRBJ2-7; D not certain. This CDR3 has 18 amino acids. V lost 4 bases and J lost 6, with 28 bases in between. From germline, CDR1 is SEHNR and CDR2 FQNEAQ (reference sequence). The CDR3 reads CASSSRLQFPFPNSEQYF. CDR3 DNA: TGTGCCAGCAGCTCAAGACTGCAGTTTCCTTTCCCAAATAGCGAGCAGTACTTC.

The rearrangement joins TRBV2 to TRBJ2-3, with unresolved D. The length of the CDR3 is 13 residues. V lost 3 bases, J lost 4 bases, and 8 bases lay in between. CDR1 and CDR2 from the germline V gene are SNHLY and FYNNEI. CDR3 nucleotides: TGTGCCAGCAGTGACAATTTAGCAGATACGCAGTATTTT. Its translation: CASSDNLADTQYF.

The J gene is TRBJ2-2, the V gene TRBV27; 8 nucleotides align to TRBD1. This CDR3 contains 14 residues. Trimming removed 11 bases from V and 3 bases from J; junction bases left unmatched: 8. CDR1 MNHEY and CDR2 SMNVEV come from the germline V gene (reference sequence). The CDR3 protein is CAARTGSYTGELFF. The CDR3 region has the DNA TGTGCCGCTAGGACAGGGTCCTACACCGGGGAGCTGTTTTTT.

The rearrangement joins TRBV5-1 to TRBJ1-4; 8 bases line up with TRBD1. There are 16 residues in the CDR3. The trim removed 4 bases at V and 8 bases at J, leaving 13 bases unmatched. Germline CDR1 SGHRS, CDR2 YFSETQ. In DNA form, the CDR3 reads TGCGCCAGCAGCCCGAACACCGGGACAGGAGGGGAAAAACTGTTTTTT. This gives the protein CASSPNTGTGGEKLFF.

This rearrangement joins TRBV7-2 to TRBJ1-1; D not resolved. This CDR3 has 14 residues. The ends were cut back, 5 bases at V and 1 base at J, with 11 bases in the middle. Germline loops: CDR1 SGHTA, CDR2 FQGNSA. In DNA form, the CDR3 reads TGTGCCAGCAGCCTAAATAAAAGGAACACTGAAGCTTTCTTT. Its translation is CASSLNKRNTEAFF.

This clonotype has a handful of counts. This chain uses TRBV12-3 or TRBV12-4 with TRBJ2-7; D is uncertain. Trimming shortened V by 7 bases and J by 3 bases, and 16 bases separated the two germline ends. The CDR3 totals 14 residues. CDR3 amino acids: CASTNSFMGYEQYF. In nucleotides, the CDR3 is TGTGCCAGCACCAATTCCTTTATGGGCTACGAGCAGTACTTC.

This sequence joins TRBV5-1 and TRBJ1-5, with TRBD1 matching 7 bases. The CDR3 has 15 amino acids. Trimming cost V 0 bases and J 6 bases; bases outside gene matches: 6. CDR1 is SGHRS, CDR2 YFSETQ, per germline. CDR3 sequence reads: CASSLETGPPQPQHF. CDR3 DNA sequence: TGCGCCAGCAGCTTGGAGACAGGGCCTCCTCAGCCCCAGCATTTT.

The chain has TRBV9 and TRBJ1-5; no clear D. This CDR3 region has 11 residues. CDR1 is SGDLS and CDR2 is YYNGEE in the germline V gene. V lost 3 bases and J 11 bases, leaving 9 bases between the germline ends. The CDR3 protein is CASSGTASQHF. The CDR3 DNA sequence: TGTGCCAGCAGCGGAACGGCTTCCCAGCATTTT.

This clonotype was detected only a few times. The chain recombines TRBV9 with TRBJ2-5; a possible D gene is TRBD2 (6 bases). Germline lookup yields CDR1 SGDLS and CDR2 YYNGEE. This CDR3 is built from 14 residues. Trimming stripped 4 bases from V and 5 bases from J, with 15 bases between. CDR3 protein: CASSPPAGRETQYF. Written as DNA, the CDR3 is TGTGCCAGCAGCCCACCGGCTGGGAGGGAGACCCAGTACTTC. The variable domain in full, with the rest retrieved from reference TRBV9 and TRBJ2-5, is DSGVTQTPKHLITATGQRVTLRCSPRSGDLSVYWYQQSLDQGLQFLIQYYNGEERAKGNILERFSAQQFPDLHSELNLSSLELGDSALYFCASSPPAGRETQYFGPGTRLLVL.

This clonotype was picked up many times. The V and J genes are TRBV24-1 and TRBJ2-5; 8 nucleotides line up with TRBD1. The V gene's germline CDR1 is KGHDR and CDR2 SFDVKD. There are 14 residues in the CDR3. V shed 4 bases, J shed 5 bases, and the junction held 5 bases outside the gene matches. The CDR3 protein is CATSDRQGTETQYF. In nucleotides, the CDR3 is TGTGCCACCAGTGACCGACAGGGGACGGAGACCCAGTACTTC.